A single sample gave rise to the 20 T cell receptor beta chains below, sequenced in a study of beta chain features in type 1 diabetes. Study results and caveats: Among all four CD4+ subsets, Type 1 diabetes patients had TCRB CDR3s that were moderately but significantly shorter.

Reverse transcription of all isolated RNA meant that expressed TCRB transcripts were sequenced. Here immunoSEQ multiplex PCR was the method, and the copy in TCRdb shows in-frame clones only, minus some. The table has around 300,000 clones, about 15% seen once. No antigens are known for them. The sample was naive CD4+ T cells from blood. Source of these receptors: a young man with type 1 diabetes.

This clone appeared a few times. CDR3 region: CATSRGPGTGAYNEQFF. The CDR3, as DNA: TGTGCCACCAGCAGAGGCCCGGGGACAGGGGCTTACAATGAGCAGTTCTTC. V and J are TRBV15 and TRBJ2-1; TRBD1 matches at 10 bases. V lost 1 base and J lost 4; bases outside the gene matches: 7. The germline V gene encodes CDR1 LNHNV and CDR2 YYDKDF (reference sequence). The CDR3 runs to 17 residues.

This clone was seen only a few times. Other nucleotide sequences from this sample produce the same CDR3. The chain carries TRBV28 and TRBJ1-1, with 7 bases that match TRBD1. Losses at the gene ends were 6 bases for V and 0 bases for J; bases not matched to a gene: 4. Germline lookup yields CDR1 MDHEN and CDR2 SYDVKM. This CDR3 region has 14 residues. This CDR3 is CASSQGQLNTEAFF. CDR3 coding DNA: TGTGCCAGCAGCCAGGGACAGCTGAACACTGAAGCTTTCTTT. Supplemented by reference TRBV28 and TRBJ1-1, the full variable domain reads DVKVTQSSRYLVKRTGEKVFLECVQDMDHENMFWYRQDPGLGLRLIYFSYDVKMKEKGDIPEGYSVSREKKERFSLILESASTNQTSMYLCASSQGQLNTEAFFGQGTRLTVV.

The chain couples TRBV5-1 to TRBJ1-1, with 8 bases aligning to TRBD1. Germline V gene lookup returns CDR1 SGHRS and CDR2 YFSETQ. V lost 1 base and J lost 1; bases outside the gene matches: 3. CDR3 length: 15 amino acids. This CDR3 is CASSLSGTGNTEAFF. Written as DNA, the CDR3 is TGCGCCAGCAGCTTGTCCGGGACAGGGAACACTGAAGCTTTCTTT.

The rearrangement links TRBV7-9 to TRBJ1-2; 9 bases agree with TRBD1. In germline, CDR1 is SEHNR, CDR2 FQNEAQ (reference sequence). V lost 3 bases to trimming and J lost 5 bases; unmatched junction nucleotides: 4. There are 14 residues in the CDR3. The CDR3 spells CASSFSTGGYGYTF. Written as DNA, the CDR3 is TGTGCCAGCAGCTTTTCGACAGGGGGTTATGGCTACACCTTC.

J is TRBJ2-7 and V is TRBV27; D perhaps matches TRBD1 (6 bases). The CDR3 has 12 amino acids. From germline, CDR1 is MNHEY and CDR2 SMNVEV (reference sequence). Deletions cut 7 bases from V and 6 bases from J, with 13 bases between. The CDR3 loop is CASNPTGLEQYF. CDR3 in DNA: TGTGCCAGCAACCCAACAGGGCTCGAGCAGTACTTC.

This chain links TRBV5-1 with TRBJ2-1, with 8 bases identical to TRBD2. Looked up from germline, CDR1 is SGHRS and CDR2 is YFSETQ. Trimming took 1 base from V and 3 from J; bases not matched to a gene: 3. The CDR3 is made up of 15 amino acids. The CDR3 bases are TGCGCCAGCAGCTTGAGCGGGAGAAACTACAATGAGCAGTTCTTC. This gives the protein CASSLSGRNYNEQFF.

This clone was found a few times. CDR3 sequence: CASSVVGGTTGELFF. CDR3 nucleotide sequence: TGTGCCAGCAGCGTAGTGGGGGGGACTACCGGGGAGCTGTTTTTT. The chain recombines TRBV9 with TRBJ2-2, with 7 bases that match TRBD2. Trimming cost V 0 bases and J 5 bases; bases outside gene matches: 4. Germline-derived CDR1 and CDR2 are SGDLS and YYNGEE. The CDR3 has 15 amino acids.

This clone appeared a few times. Within the sample, other DNA sequences also encode this same CDR3. The J gene is TRBJ2-5, the V gene TRBV19, with 9 bases lining up with TRBD1. The CDR3 has 14 amino acids. Looked up from germline, CDR1 is LNHDA and CDR2 is SQIVND (reference sequence). Trimming took 5 bases from V and 2 from J; bases not matched to a gene: 3. The CDR3 bases are TGTGCCAGTAGTTTACAGGGGGCGCAAGAGACCCAGTACTTC. Residues: CASSLQGAQETQYF.

This clone came up a few times. The chain combines TRBV7-9 with TRBJ2-1, with 7 nucleotides matching TRBD1. Losses at the gene ends were 5 bases for V and 5 bases for J; bases not matched to a gene: 6. Germline lookup yields CDR1 SEHNR and CDR2 FQNEAQ (reference sequence). The CDR3 length is 14 residues. The CDR3 loop reads CASSTRDRHNEQFF. For the CDR3, the DNA is TGTGCCAGCAGCACCCGGGACAGACACAATGAGCAGTTCTTC. The variable domain in full, completed from reference TRBV7-9 and TRBJ2-1, reads DTGVSQNPRHKITKRGQNVTFRCDPISEHNRLYWYRQTLGQGPEFLTYFQNEAQLEKSRLLSDRFSAERPKGSFSTLEIQRTEQGDSAMYLCASSTRDRHNEQFFGPGTRLTVL.

The V gene is TRBV28, the J gene TRBJ2-7; D remains ambiguous. Trimming left V 8 bases short and J 2 bases short, with 10 bases between. Germline CDR1 is MDHEN and CDR2 is SYDVKM. CDR3 length equals 12 residues. CDR3 amino acids: CASAPPAYEQYF. The CDR3 DNA reads TGTGCCAGCGCCCCCCCAGCCTACGAGCAGTACTTC.

CDR3 sequence: CASSWGGASYEQYF. For the CDR3, the DNA is TGTGCCAGCAGCTGGGGGGGGGCTTCCTACGAGCAGTACTTC. The V and J genes are TRBV11-2 and TRBJ2-7; a weak D match, TRBD2 (7 bases). Germline V gene data show CDR1 as SGHAT and CDR2 as FQNNGV. The V and J ends lost 4 bases and 1 base respectively, with 11 bases between them. This CDR3 has 14 amino acids.

This clone has only a few counts. V is TRBV2 and J is TRBJ1-2; D is ambiguous. The CDR3 is made up of 14 amino acids. The V end was cut by 8 bases, the J end by 0 bases, with 13 bases between. Germline V gene sequence: CDR1 SNHLY, CDR2 FYNNEI. The CDR3, as DNA: TGTGCCAGCGATTTGGTCCAGTCTAACTATGGCTACACCTTC. Translating gives CASDLVQSNYGYTF.

This clone was detected only a few times. The chain joins TRBV10-3 to TRBJ2-7; the D is unclear. Per the germline V gene, CDR1 is ENHRY and CDR2 is SYGVKD. Between the trimmed V and J ends, which lost 0 bases and 2 bases, there was a span of 8 bases. This CDR3 has 14 residues. CDR3 loop: CAISESPDTYEQYF. The CDR3 DNA is TGTGCCATCAGTGAGTCGCCCGACACCTACGAGCAGTACTTC.

This clone has a handful of counts. This sequence joins TRBV28 and TRBJ1-1; unclear D gene. This CDR3 is built from 14 residues. Trimming pared 4 bases from V and 1 base from J, leaving 10 bases between. The germline gives CDR1 MDHEN, CDR2 SYDVKM. The CDR3 nucleotides read TGTGCCAGCAGTTACATTCAGAAGAACACTGAAGCTTTCTTT. It codes for CASSYIQKNTEAFF.

Only one count was recorded for this clone. This chain uses TRBV11-2 with TRBJ2-7; D is unclear. The germline V gene has CDR1 SGHAT and CDR2 FQNNGV. CDR3 length equals 15 residues. Trimming left V 1 base short and J 8 bases short, with 18 bases between. Here the CDR3 reads CASSLGPLTTSQQYF. CDR3 in DNA: TGTGCCAGCAGCTTAGGTCCTCTAACCACCTCTCAGCAGTACTTC. The whole variable domain, remainder taken from reference TRBV11-2 and TRBJ2-7, is EAGVAQSPRYKIIEKRQSVAFWCNPISGHATLYWYQQILGQGPKLLIQFQNNGVVDDSQLPKDRFSAERLKGVDSTLKIQPAKLEDSAVYLCASSLGPLTTSQQYFGPGTRLTVT.

The CDR3 spells CASSLTRQGITEETQYF. As DNA, the CDR3 is TGTGCCAGCAGCTTAACACGACAGGGAATCACGGAAGAGACCCAGTACTTC. The chain links TRBV7-9 to TRBJ2-5; the match to TRBD1 covers 7 bases. Germline V gene sequence: CDR1 SEHNR, CDR2 FQNEAQ (reference sequence). This CDR3 region has 17 residues. V dropped 2 bases and J dropped 3; count of bases not matched to a gene: 12.

J is TRBJ2-5 and V is TRBV28, with D maybe TRBD1 (5 bases). This CDR3 has 13 amino acids. The germline CDR1 and CDR2 sequences are MDHEN and SYDVKM. The V and J ends lost 3 bases and 5 bases respectively, with 10 bases between them. The CDR3 coding sequence is TGTGCCAGCAGTTTTTCAGGGAACGAGACCCAGTACTTC. It yields the protein CASSFSGNETQYF.

This sequence joins TRBV27 and TRBJ2-5, with a possible D match to TRBD2 (5 bases). Germline lookup yields CDR1 MNHEY and CDR2 SMNVEV (reference sequence). There are 12 residues in the CDR3. The V end lost 6 bases, the J end lost 5 bases, and 10 bases lay between the germline ends. CDR3 loop: CASSHPGETQYF. The CDR3 bases are TGTGCCAGCAGCCACCCGGGGGAGACCCAGTACTTC.

The chain couples TRBV28 to TRBJ1-2, with 8 bases that match TRBD1. Germline V gives CDR1 MDHEN, CDR2 SYDVKM. V shed 3 bases, J shed 6 bases, and the junction held 12 bases outside the gene matches. This CDR3 region has 16 residues. Here the CDR3 reads CASSLWPGQERDGYTF. In DNA form, the CDR3 reads TGTGCCAGCAGTTTGTGGCCGGGACAGGAACGGGATGGCTACACCTTC.

The V gene is TRBV2, the J gene TRBJ2-7, with D possibly matching TRBD1 (5 bases). V lost 6 bases to trimming and J lost 9 bases, with 15 bases between them. Germline V gene sequence: CDR1 SNHLY, CDR2 FYNNEI. This CDR3 spans 12 amino acids. The CDR3, as DNA: TGTGCCAGCAGCGGCGACAGCCGCGGGCAGTACTTC. This encodes CASSGDSRGQYF.